This TCR beta chain was found in a study of technical replicates of blood from a handful of donors. The length of the CDR3 is 15 residues. Germline CDR1 LGHNA, CDR2 YSLEER. The table came from immunoSEQ multiplex PCR; TCRdb's copy has only in-frame clones and leaves some out. Of around 80,000 clones listed, roughly 94% are singletons. The clonotype comes from a human donor in good health. Input material: T cells isolated from PBMCs. The chain employs TRBV4-3 and TRBJ2-7; 9 bases are shared with TRBD2. The DNA end is a closer match to TRBJ2-1, so the J assignment may be wrong. The CDR3 nucleotides are TGCGCCAGCAGCCAAGTAGCGGGGGTCTACAATGAGCAGTTCTTC. Translation gives CASSQVAGVYNEQFF.